One sample yielded the 27 T cell receptor beta chains listed below, sequenced in a study of monozygotic twins with inflammatory bowel disease. TCRdb reworked the 5' RACE reads into one entry per CDR3 protein, no DNA. The sample has some 210,000 distinct CDR3 sequences. Sequences were obtained from blood. These receptors were taken from a human donor with ulcerative colitis or Crohn's disease, or a healthy co-twin of an affected twin (not recorded which).

V and J are TRBV20-1 and TRBJ1-5. The CDR3 has 12 amino acids. CDR1 and CDR2 from the germline V gene are DFQATT and SNEGSKA (reference sequence). CDR3 sequence reads: CSARSGTQPQHF.

This rearrangement joins TRBV6-5 to TRBJ2-7; as DNA is missing, the TRBD1 call by TCRdb cannot be tested. There are 15 residues in the CDR3. Germline V gives CDR1 MNHEY, CDR2 SVGAGI. The CDR3 reads CASSYSASDQGEQYF.

The chain has TRBV2 and TRBJ1-5; TCRdb outputs TRBD1, but without DNA this stays unchecked. The CDR3 length is 15 residues. The germline V gene has CDR1 SNHLY and CDR2 FYNNEI. This chain's CDR3 is CASSPGGRGNQPQHF.

The V gene is TRBV5-6, the J gene TRBJ2-1; without DNA, the TCRdb call of TRBD1 cannot be checked. The CDR3 extends over 16 amino acids. Germline values: CDR1 SGHDT, CDR2 YYEEEE. CDR3 sequence: CASSLPTGSSYNEQFF. Combining the CDR3 with reference TRBV5-6 and TRBJ2-1 gives the whole variable domain DAGVTQSPTHLIKTRGQQVTLRCSPKSGHDTVSWYQQALGQGPQFIFQYYEEEERQRGNFPDRFSGHQFPNYSSELNVNALLLGDSALYLCASSLPTGSSYNEQFFGPGTRLTVL.

This chain joins TRBV5-1 and TRBJ1-2; TCRdb's assignment of TRBD1 cannot be checked, as there is no DNA. CDR3 length: 13 residues. Germline CDR1 and CDR2: SGHRS and YFSETQ. The CDR3 reads CASSEQGTYGYTF.

V is TRBV27 and J is TRBJ1-1. From germline, CDR1 is MNHEY and CDR2 SMNVEV (reference sequence). The CDR3 spans 15 residues. The CDR3 is CASSLARTGNTEAFF.

V is TRBV5-1 and J is TRBJ1-1; absent DNA, TCRdb's TRBD1 call cannot be checked. The CDR3 totals 16 residues. Germline CDR1 is SGHRS and CDR2 is YFSETQ. The CDR3 sequence: CASSLSLTGSDTEAFF.

V and J are TRBV6-2 or TRBV6-3 and TRBJ2-3; TCRdb proposes TRBD1, but this gene call is untestable without DNA. The CDR3 is made up of 13 amino acids. CDR1 and CDR2 (germline): MNHEY, SVGEGT. The CDR3 is CASAGADTDTQYF.

The chain uses TRBV9 and TRBJ1-5. The CDR3 spans 15 residues. The germline CDR1 and CDR2 sequences are SGDLS and YYNGEE. The CDR3 region is CASSVVAGKNQPQHF. Variable domain in full (rest from reference TRBV9 and TRBJ1-5): DSGVTQTPKHLITATGQRVTLRCSPRSGDLSVYWYQQSLDQGLQFLIQYYNGEERAKGNILERFSAQQFPDLHSELNLSSLELGDSALYFCASSVVAGKNQPQHFGDGTRLSIL.

This chain joins TRBV19 and TRBJ1-2. The CDR3 covers 13 residues. Germline V gene lookup returns CDR1 LNHDA and CDR2 SQIVND (reference sequence). CDR3 region: CASRSTDNYGYTF.

The V call is TRBV7-9, the J call TRBJ2-3; TCRdb's D call of TRBD2 is untestable without DNA. The CDR3 is 17 amino acids. Germline-derived CDR1 and CDR2 are SEHNR and FQNEAQ (reference sequence). The CDR3: CASSQGQRSSSTDTQYF.

V usage is TRBV12-3 or TRBV12-4 and J usage is TRBJ2-2; without DNA, the TCRdb call of TRBD2 cannot be checked. The CDR3 length is 15 residues. CDR3 sequence: CASSPLAGNTGELFF.

The chain joins TRBV6-6 to TRBJ1-1. Germline V gene lookup returns CDR1 MNHNY and CDR2 SVGAGI (reference sequence). This CDR3 is built from 13 residues. CDR3 residues: CASSYSILGEAFF.

V gene TRBV20-1 combines with J gene TRBJ1-5; TCRdb lists TRBD1, though no DNA is available to test this call. The CDR3 covers 15 residues. Germline assignment: CDR1 DFQATT and CDR2 SNEGSKA (reference sequence). The CDR3 here is CSARDPRTDNQPQHF.

This rearrangement joins TRBV19 to TRBJ2-1; the D call of TRBD2 rests on TCRdb alone, since no DNA is present to check it. Germline CDR1 and CDR2: LNHDA and SQIVND (reference sequence). This CDR3 has 16 residues. The CDR3 protein is CASSISLLAGYNEQFF.

This sequence joins TRBV6-1 and TRBJ1-6; the TCRdb D gene call, TRBD1, has no DNA to confirm it. The CDR3 has 15 residues. Germline assignment: CDR1 MNHNS and CDR2 SASEGT. The CDR3 sequence: CASSEASGYNSPLHF.

This chain uses TRBV5-1 with TRBJ1-2; the D gene TCRdb calls, TRBD1, cannot be checked with no DNA. CDR1 is SGHRS and CDR2 is YFSETQ in the germline V gene. This CDR3 is 14 amino acids long. CDR3 sequence reads: CASSLTDRAGGYTF.

This chain uses TRBV18 with TRBJ1-1; TCRdb returns TRBD1, unconfirmable since there is no DNA. This CDR3 spans 16 amino acids. Germline CDR1 reads KGHSH; CDR2 reads LQKENI. CDR3 sequence: CASSPQRTGGNTEAFF.

The V call is TRBV23-1, the J call TRBJ2-5; TCRdb selects TRBD2, and the lack of DNA leaves this call unchecked. TRBV23-1 is known as an ORF, though its function is uncertain. CDR3 length: 14 amino acids. CDR3 residues: CASSQGTSRETQYF.

The rearrangement uses TRBV24-1 and TRBJ2-1; TCRdb gives TRBD1 as the D gene, but with no DNA this cannot be confirmed. Germline lookup yields CDR1 KGHDR and CDR2 SFDVKD. The CDR3 is made up of 17 amino acids. CDR3 loop: CATSDSGGQGNYNEQFF.

V and J are TRBV24-1 and TRBJ2-1. The CDR3 loop spans 13 amino acids. Germline lookup yields CDR1 KGHDR and CDR2 SFDVKD. The CDR3 is CATSDLKWGEQFF.

The V gene is TRBV20-1, the J gene TRBJ1-3. Looked up from germline, CDR1 is DFQATT and CDR2 is SNEGSKA (reference sequence). CDR3 length: 13 amino acids. CDR3 residues: CSARWEAGNTIYF.

The chain recombines TRBV23-1 with TRBJ2-4; TCRdb calls TRBD1, which cannot be checked without DNA. TRBV23-1 is reported as an ORF; its role is uncertain. The CDR3 has 14 amino acids. CDR3 residues: CANKAPVAKNIQYF.

The rearrangement joins TRBV20-1 to TRBJ1-1; TCRdb's D call, TRBD1, is unchecked because there is no DNA. CDR1 is DFQATT, CDR2 SNEGSKA, per germline (reference sequence). This CDR3 comprises 13 residues. CDR3: CSARGQSNTEAFF.

The J gene is TRBJ1-1, the V gene TRBV3-1; TCRdb gives TRBD1 as the D gene, but with no DNA this cannot be confirmed. The germline V gene has CDR1 LGHDT and CDR2 YNNKEL (reference sequence). This CDR3 has 13 amino acids. The CDR3 reads CASSTTTGIEAFF.

The chain joins TRBV4-1 to TRBJ2-1. Germline V gene data show CDR1 as MGHRA and CDR2 as YSYEKL. CDR3 size: 15 residues. The CDR3 loop reads CASSQGGSSYNEQLF.

The chain has TRBV5-1 and TRBJ2-7. Germline-derived CDR1 and CDR2 are SGHRS and YFSETQ. The CDR3 length is 14 residues. CDR3 loop: CACSSQRTSYEQYF.